Listed here is a single TCR beta chain. The method was immunoSEQ multiplex PCR; TCRdb's version includes in-frame clones alone and lacks a portion of them. Altogether 350,000 to 500,000 clones are present, nearly 90% being singletons, with the ten largest covering 1.4%. V was pared by 6 bases and J by 8 bases, with 8 bases of the junction left unmatched. The CDR3 spans 15 residues. Germline CDR1 is MDHEN and CDR2 is SYDVKM. The data derive from a study of blood T cell repertoires in COVID-19. The source is a woman aged 18-29 years who had been exposed to COVID-19. The specimen sequenced was PBMCs or T cells enriched from blood (not recorded which). The J gene is TRBJ1-6, the V gene TRBV28; TRBD1 agrees at 9 bases. CDR3 sequence (DNA): TGTGCCAGCAGGCCTGGGACAGGGAGTTATTCACCCCTCCACTTT. Its translation: CASRPGTGSYSPLHF.